These 24 T cell receptor beta chains were sequenced from one sample in a study of spatial heterogeneity in lung cancer. Regarding time point: sample taken at primary tumor resection. Unsorted whole RNA samples from tumor, nontumor lung or frozen PBMC were sequenced. TCRdb re-called the 5' RACE reads with MiXCR, one entry per CDR3 protein. This sample has 39,000 or so distinct CDR3 sequences, with 7.5% found just once. This sample comprised PBMCs, obtained at surgery. The origin of the receptors is a male donor with early-stage non-small cell lung cancer.

This clonotype was observed a few times. The chain is built from TRBV20-1 and TRBJ2-3; 8 bases fit TRBD1. Losses at the gene ends were 0 bases for V and 6 bases for J; bases not matched to a gene: 11. The germline CDR1 and CDR2 sequences are DFQATT and SNEGSKA (reference sequence). The CDR3 totals 16 residues. Here the CDR3 DNA reads TGCAGTGCTAGAGATCCCGGGACAGGCCTTCTGGATACGCAGTATTTT. Protein: CSARDPGTGLLDTQYF.

This clonotype occurred many times. The chain joins TRBV27 to TRBJ2-7; the D is unclear. From germline, CDR1 is MNHEY and CDR2 SMNVEV (reference sequence). The length of the CDR3 is 13 residues. V dropped 8 bases and J dropped 6 bases, with 17 bases sitting between them. CDR3 loop: CASGLSSSLEQYV. Written as DNA, the CDR3 is TGTGCCAGCGGCCTTAGTTCTTCCCTCGAGCAGTACGTC.

This clonotype was detected a few times. The CDR3 reads CSATLAGGPYNEQFF. The DNA of the CDR3 is TGCAGTGCTACCCTAGCGGGGGGGCCCTACAATGAGCAGTTCTTC. The V gene is TRBV20-1, the J gene TRBJ2-1, with 12 bases that match TRBD2. Per germline, CDR1 DFQATT and CDR2 SNEGSKA (reference sequence). This CDR3 comprises 15 residues. Trimming took 4 bases from V and 2 from J; bases not matched to a gene: 3.

This clonotype was picked up a small number of times. The chain recombines TRBV9 with TRBJ2-3, with 10 positions matching TRBD1. The CDR3 covers 15 residues. Trimming cost V 4 bases and J 3 bases; bases outside gene matches: 5. Per the germline V gene, CDR1 is SGDLS and CDR2 is YYNGEE. CDR3 in DNA: TGTGCCAGCAGCTTAACGGGACAGGGGACAGATACGCAGTATTTT. Protein product: CASSLTGQGTDTQYF.

In this sample, this clonotype turned up a few times. The chain is built from TRBV9 and TRBJ2-5; unclear D gene. The V end lost 2 bases, the J end lost 2 bases, and 10 bases lay between the germline ends. The CDR3 totals 14 residues. Germline CDR1 reads SGDLS; CDR2 reads YYNGEE. This CDR3 is CASSVSWGQETQYF. For the CDR3, the DNA is TGTGCCAGCAGCGTCAGCTGGGGTCAAGAGACCCAGTACTTC.

This clonotype has just one count. The rearrangement joins TRBV21-1 to TRBJ2-7; the table's D gene call, TRBD1, was not cross checked with the DNA. TRBV21-1 has pseudogene status. This CDR3 comprises 16 residues. CDR3: CASRSLRTGYVYEQYF. CDR3 sequence (DNA): TGTGCCAGCAGAAGCTTGAGGACAGGGTATGTCTACGAGCAGTACTTC.

In this sample, this clonotype turned up many times. The gene calls are TRBV6-5 and TRBJ2-5, with 11 bases aligning to TRBD2. In germline, CDR1 is MNHEY, CDR2 SVGAGI. This CDR3 contains 14 residues. V gave up 5 bases and J gave up 5 bases; unmatched junction bases: 4. For the CDR3, the DNA is TGTGCCAGCAGTCGACTAGCGGGGAGGGAGACCCAGTACTTC. Translation gives CASSRLAGRETQYF.

Only a few counts were recorded for this clonotype. This chain joins TRBV5-5 and TRBJ1-2; 7 bases line up with TRBD1. The CDR3 is made up of 14 amino acids. Trimming took 4 bases from V and 3 from J; bases not matched to a gene: 6. Germline assignment: CDR1 SGHKS and CDR2 YYEKEE (reference sequence). In DNA form, the CDR3 reads TGTGCCAGCAGCCCGACCGGGACAGACTATGGCTACACCTTC. Its protein product is CASSPTGTDYGYTF.

This clonotype was observed a few times. The chain joins TRBV6-6 to TRBJ1-6, with D perhaps TRBD1 (5 bases). V was shortened by 0 bases and J by 7 bases, with 13 bases between the two germline ends. The CDR3 sequence is 16 residues long. The germline gives CDR1 MNHNY, CDR2 SVGAGI (reference sequence). The chain's CDR3 is CASSYSLTAGNSPLHF. The CDR3 DNA is TGTGCCAGCAGTTACTCCCTGACAGCGGGGAATTCACCCCTCCACTTT.

There are many counts of this clonotype. This rearrangement joins TRBV18 to TRBJ2-3, with 11 bases that match TRBD2. CDR3 length equals 17 residues. CDR1 is KGHSH and CDR2 is LQKENI in the germline V gene. The junction had 7 bases not matched to a gene; V was cut back by 3 bases and J by 2 bases. The CDR3 nucleotides read TGTGCCAGCTCACCCCGGTTGACTAGCGGGACCACAGATACGCAGTATTTT. It codes for CASSPRLTSGTTDTQYF.

This clonotype has a handful of counts. The chain has TRBV5-6 and TRBJ2-3; 11 positions match TRBD2. Germline lookup yields CDR1 SGHDT and CDR2 YYEEEE. This CDR3 comprises 13 residues. V was clipped by 4 bases and J by 8 bases; unmatched bases: 3. CDR3 DNA: TGTGCCAGCAGCATGGGGACTAGCGGTACGCAGTATTTT. Encoded protein: CASSMGTSGTQYF.

This clonotype was counted ten times or more. The rearrangement joins TRBV7-7 to TRBJ2-5; 8 positions agree with TRBD2. The CDR3 spans 12 residues. The germline V gene encodes CDR1 SSHAT and CDR2 FNYEAQ (reference sequence). The chain's CDR3 is CASGEPQETQYF. Here the CDR3 DNA reads TGTGCTAGCGGGGAACCGCAAGAGACCCAGTACTTC.

Ten or more counts support this clonotype. The rearrangement links TRBV7-9 to TRBJ2-3; 11 bases agree with TRBD2. J was trimmed by 2 bases and V by 8 bases; bases with no gene match: 6. This CDR3 has 15 residues. Germline values: CDR1 SEHNR, CDR2 FQNEAQ (reference sequence). The CDR3 here is CASGTSGHPTDTQYF. The CDR3 nucleotides read TGTGCCAGCGGGACTAGCGGACACCCCACAGATACGCAGTATTTT.

This chain uses TRBV29-1 with TRBJ2-1; D is uncertain. The CDR3 contains 13 residues. The germline V gene has CDR1 SQVTM and CDR2 ANQGSEA. Trimming cost V 4 bases and J 3 bases, with 10 bases left between them. The CDR3 nucleotides are TGCAGCGTTGTAGGGTCTGACTACAATGAGCAGTTCTTC. Translated, it gives CSVVGSDYNEQFF.

J is TRBJ2-2 and V is TRBV5-4; 8 bases map to TRBD2. Trimming at V came to 0 bases and at J to 7 bases, leaving 5 bases not matched to a gene. CDR1 is SGHNT, CDR2 YYREEE, per germline (reference sequence). The CDR3 sequence is 15 residues long. This CDR3 reads CASSLGSSGDGELFF. CDR3 sequence (DNA): TGTGCCAGCAGCTTGGGTAGTAGCGGGGACGGGGAGCTGTTTTTT.

Note on this clonotype: This may come from a read error, since a much larger clone is one base off. This chain uses TRBV6-5 with TRBJ2-7; 11 bases are shared with TRBD1. Trimming removed 2 bases from V and 0 bases from J; junction bases left unmatched: 0. The CDR3 has 15 residues. Per the germline V gene, CDR1 is MNHEY and CDR2 is SVGAGI. The CDR3 reads CASSYGTGGSYEQYF. The CDR3 bases are TGTGCCAGCAGTTACGGGACAGGGGGCTCCTACGAGCAGTACTTC.

This clonotype showed up many times. J is TRBJ2-3 and V is TRBV19; no definite D call. CDR3 size: 13 residues. The germline V and J ends were trimmed by 6 bases and 8 bases, with 15 bases remaining between them. Germline CDR1 is LNHDA and CDR2 is SQIVND (reference sequence). The CDR3 region is CASRDGSSATQYF. The DNA for the CDR3 is TGTGCCAGTAGAGATGGGTCCTCTGCTACGCAGTATTTT. The full variable domain, rest sourced from reference TRBV19 and TRBJ2-3, is DGGITQSPKYLFRKEGQNVTLSCEQNLNHDAMYWYRQDPGQGLRLIYYSQIVNDFQKGDIAEGYSVSREKKESFPLTVTSAQKNPTAFYLCASRDGSSATQYFGPGTRLTVL.

The table lists this clonotype with a few counts. The chain joins TRBV12-3 or TRBV12-4 to TRBJ2-3; D gene unclear. The length of the CDR3 is 15 residues. Trimming left V 7 bases short and J 4 bases short, with 18 bases between. The CDR3 DNA reads TGTGCCAGCACTCCCCGGCGGAGAGTGTCAGATACGCAGTATTTT. Encoded protein: CASTPRRRVSDTQYF.

This clonotype occurred many times. The rearrangement links TRBV7-9 to TRBJ1-2; D is uncertain. CDR1 is SEHNR, CDR2 FQNEAQ, per germline (reference sequence). This CDR3 comprises 13 residues. With 1 base removed from V and 4 bases from J, the gap between germline ends came to 7 bases. CDR3 amino acids: CASSLGTTYGYTF. As DNA, the CDR3 is TGTGCCAGCAGCTTAGGTACCACCTATGGCTACACCTTC.

In this sample, this clonotype turned up many times. The chain uses TRBV18 and TRBJ1-1; no definite D call. V lost 4 bases and J 1 base, leaving 13 bases between the germline ends. This CDR3 comprises 15 residues. CDR1 is KGHSH and CDR2 is LQKENI in the germline V gene. CDR3 in amino acids: CASSRSSEKNTEAFF. The CDR3 DNA is TGTGCCAGCTCACGGTCTTCTGAGAAGAACACTGAAGCTTTCTTT. Complete variable domain (other parts from reference TRBV18 and TRBJ1-1): NAGVMQNPRHLVRRRGQEARLRCSPMKGHSHVYWYRQLPEEGLKFMVYLQKENIIDESGMPKERFSAEFPKEGPSILRIQQVVRGDSAAYFCASSRSSEKNTEAFFGQGTRLTVV.

In its sample, this clonotype was seen many times. This chain uses TRBV4-3 with TRBJ2-1; D may match TRBD1 or TRBD2 (6 bases each). Trimming stripped 0 bases from V and 3 bases from J, with 12 bases between. Germline CDR1 LGHNA, CDR2 YSLEER. This CDR3 is built from 16 residues. The CDR3 nucleotides read TGCGCCAGCAGCCAAGATGGGGGGCTAGGCTACAATGAGCAGTTCTTC. Translation: CASSQDGGLGYNEQFF.

This clonotype was detected only a few times. This chain joins TRBV7-6 and TRBJ2-3; possible D gene TRBD1, 5 bases. CDR3 length equals 14 residues. Trimming took off 2 bases at V and 2 bases at J, with 8 bases between the two ends. CDR1 and CDR2 (germline): SGHVS, FNYEAQ. CDR3 region: CASSLRQFTDTQYF. CDR3 nucleotide sequence: TGTGCCAGCAGCTTACGACAGTTCACAGATACGCAGTATTTT.

In this sample, this clonotype turned up a few times. V usage is TRBV6-5 and J usage is TRBJ2-6; D not resolved. V lost 3 bases to trimming and J lost 0 bases, with 15 bases between them. CDR1 is MNHEY and CDR2 is SVGAGI in the germline V gene. This CDR3 is built from 18 residues. CDR3 protein: CASSYREPWVSGANVLTF. Here the CDR3 DNA reads TGTGCCAGCAGTTATAGGGAACCGTGGGTCTCTGGGGCCAACGTCCTGACTTTC.

This clonotype has ten or more counts. CDR3 region: CASRSGGAEKLFF. The CDR3 region has the DNA TGTGCCAGCAGGTCAGGGGGTGCTGAAAAACTGTTTTTT. The chain combines TRBV6-6 with TRBJ1-4; 7 bases align to TRBD1. Germline assignment: CDR1 MNHNY and CDR2 SVGAGI (reference sequence). V shed 6 bases and J 7 bases; nucleotides not matched to a gene: 5. The CDR3 has 13 residues.